Below, one TCR beta chain is given with its context. Its antigen specificity is not known. No per-base quality is available; no much larger clone lies one base away. A case-control design nested within a healthcare worker cohort in London, UK, was used, with weekly nasopharyngeal swab PCR tests and blood sampling performed. Healthcare workers were recruited during the week of the UK lockdown, between 23 and 31 March 2020, and followed weekly for up to roughly 15 weeks. The entry originates in a study of early T cells in non-severe SARS-CoV-2 infection (TCRdb year 2021). For the study in its entirety: Bulk RNA from unsorted whole blood was used for TCR sequencing, so alpha and beta chains could not be paired.

Sequences MGHRA (CDR1) and YSYEKL (CDR2) are obtained from the germline V gene. V and J lose 1 base and 8 bases, and a span of 8 bases separates them. There are 13 amino acids in the CDR3, from cysteine to phenylalanine inclusive. Only CDR3 DNA remains: 39 bases, in frame from the first base. Libraries came from 5' RACE. The data were produced on a NextSeq 500. The TCR library protocol attached unique molecular identifiers to individual cDNA molecules to correct for sequencing error and PCR bias. TCR alpha and beta chains were both sequenced, and the abundances of alpha and beta sequences in each sample were closely correlated with each other. The original methods were these. Decombinator V4 was used to annotate TCR sequences for V gene, J gene and CDR3. Expanded TCRs were defined as changing significantly between any two time points under a Poisson model with p below 0.0001. TCR abundances were normalised to the total number of TCRs sequenced in each sample and reported as counts per million. MAIT TCRs were defined by TRAV1-2 paired with TRAJ12, TRAJ20 or TRAJ33, and iNKT TCRs by TRAV10 paired with TRAJ18. VDJdb, accessed on 1 November 2021, was searched for TCRs annotated for CMV, EBV and SARS-CoV-2, and TCRs annotated for more than one antigen were excluded. Using fastp trimming at Q25 and MiXCR clonotype assembly, TCRdb reanalyzed the public sequencing data and kept in-frame beta chains. For every CDR3 protein sequence, its rows merge into one entry that carries the most common genes and DNA. Clone size and V and J calls follow TCRdb, not the original study. For this sample there are some 96,000 distinct CDR3 sequences; about 16% appear just once. The biggest ten clones account for around 5.4% of the sample.

Results and caveats for the whole study, not just this receptor: Matching against VDJdb was skewed toward anti-spike CD8 responses, likely underestimated virus-specific expansions, and missed private and CD4 specificities.

The V and J genes are TRBV4-1 and TRBJ1-4; too little of a D gene remains to name it. The source is an adult who was a healthcare worker with PCR-confirmed SARS-CoV-2 infection or an uninfected control (not recorded which). The sequenced material came from whole blood. CDR3 loop: CASSQALAEKLFF. The bases are TGCGCCAGCAGCCAAGCCTTAGCGGAAAAACTGTTTTTT.